This T cell receptor (beta chain) appears in the sequencing data of a study of shared clonotypes between healthy human individuals. At the level of the study: The donor pool was made up of a couple of women and a few men aged 18 to 49.

The germline gives CDR1 GTSNPN, CDR2 SVGIG (reference sequence). The V gene lost 0 bases and the J gene lost 9 bases, with 13 bases spanning the gap. There are 13 residues in the CDR3. Several immunoSEQ plates received, in even portions, the genomic DNA of each subset. Profiling relied on immunoSEQ multiplex PCR, and the TCRdb table lists in-frame clones only, not all of them. The sample lists under 600,000 clones, about 80% occurring once. Participating donors were healthy, HIV-negative adults free of recent acute infections or vaccinations. Each unsorted sample relied on about 94 million PBMCs as its source of genomic DNA.

Input material: PBMCs. The V and J genes are TRBV30 and TRBJ2-3; D is tentatively TRBD1 or TRBD2 (5 bases each). The TCR comes from a woman in her 40s in good health. Some clones in this sample may be carry-over from other donors' samples. This CDR3 reads CAWSVGGEGTQYF. The CDR3 coding sequence is TGTGCCTGGAGTGTGGGCGGCGAGGGGACGCAGTATTTT.